These 23 T cell receptor beta chains came from one sample sequenced in a study of blood T cell repertoires in COVID-19. Assay used: immunoSEQ multiplex PCR; TCRdb lists only in-frame clones, some missing. Of about 190,000 clones detected, 80% to 90% appear once; the ten largest clones hold around 1.1%. Material for sequencing was peripheral blood. These receptors all stem from a man aged 25-45 years with acute or convalescent COVID-19.

The gene calls are TRBV2 and TRBJ2-7, with D perhaps TRBD1 (7 bases). Germline-derived CDR1 and CDR2 are SNHLY and FYNNEI. The CDR3 is 13 residues long. V lost 6 bases to trimming and J lost 4 bases, with 13 bases between them. The CDR3 coding sequence is TGTGCCAGCAGGGGGGGACAGACATACGAGCAGTACTTC. It codes for CASRGGQTYEQYF.

The V and J genes are TRBV24-1 and TRBJ1-1; D perhaps matches TRBD1 (5 bases). The CDR3 spans 13 residues. The germline V gene encodes CDR1 KGHDR and CDR2 SFDVKD. The V end lost 12 bases, the J end lost 1 base, and 14 bases lay between the germline ends. This CDR3 is CAAARGGNTEAFF. The CDR3 nucleotides read TGTGCCGCGGCGAGGGGAGGGAACACTGAAGCTTTCTTT.

The J gene is TRBJ2-2, the V gene TRBV28; perhaps TRBD1 as D (6 bases). Germline CDR1 MDHEN, CDR2 SYDVKM. V lost 5 bases, J lost 6 bases, and 22 bases lay in between. The CDR3 consists of 17 residues. As DNA, the CDR3 is TGTGCCAGCAGTCCAATAAAAACAGGGTTTGTCCCCGGGGAGCTGTTTTTT. Its protein product is CASSPIKTGFVPGELFF.

As concerns this clone: Different DNA sequences within this sample yield the same CDR3. V gene TRBV2 combines with J gene TRBJ1-5; 7 bases agree with TRBD1. The CDR3 is 14 amino acids. V trimming: 5 bases; J trimming: 3 bases; junction bases outside the gene matches: 4. Germline V CDR1 and CDR2: SNHLY, FYNNEI. DNA for the CDR3: TGTGCCAGCAGTAGACAGGGAGTCAATCAGCCCCAGCATTTT. Protein product: CASSRQGVNQPQHF.

Only one count was recorded for this clone. The chain employs TRBV7-9 and TRBJ2-1, with no clear D. The CDR3 extends over 14 amino acids. Germline loops: CDR1 SEHNR, CDR2 FQNEAQ (reference sequence). V was clipped by 1 base and J by 4 bases, with 8 bases between them. The chain's CDR3 is CASSLVAVYNEQFF. The CDR3 DNA is TGTGCCAGCAGCTTAGTGGCTGTGTACAATGAGCAGTTCTTC.

The chain links TRBV19 to TRBJ2-3; no reliable D call. Per the germline V gene, CDR1 is LNHDA and CDR2 is SQIVND (reference sequence). The CDR3 covers 10 residues. V dropped 9 bases and J dropped 4 bases, with 5 bases sitting between them. CDR3 nucleotides: TGTGCCAGGGCAGCAGATACGCAGTATTTT. Its translation: CARAADTQYF.

The J gene is TRBJ2-1, the V gene TRBV28; weak D call: TRBD1 (5 bases). Trimming removed 6 bases at V and 8 bases at J, with 11 bases between. Per the germline V gene, CDR1 is MDHEN and CDR2 is SYDVKM. The CDR3 spans 12 residues. CDR3 sequence (DNA): TGTGCCAGCAGGGGCACAGGCGATGAGCAGTTCTTC. Translating it yields CASRGTGDEQFF. Together with reference TRBV28 and TRBJ2-1, the CDR3 gives the full variable domain: DVKVTQSSRYLVKRTGEKVFLECVQDMDHENMFWYRQDPGLGLRLIYFSYDVKMKEKGDIPEGYSVSREKKERFSLILESASTNQTSMYLCASRGTGDEQFFGPGTRLTVL.

The J gene is TRBJ2-7, the V gene TRBV6-1; D is ambiguous. This CDR3 is built from 18 residues. V dropped 2 bases and J dropped 2 bases, with 22 bases sitting between them. Germline CDR1 and CDR2: MNHNS and SASEGT. CDR3 in DNA: TGTGCCAGCAGTGAACGCCAACCCGCCTGGAGCAACCCCTACGAGCAGTACTTC. It encodes CASSERQPAWSNPYEQYF.

The chain couples TRBV5-1 to TRBJ1-1; D is ambiguous. The ends were cut back, 5 bases at V and 7 bases at J, with 18 bases in the middle. CDR3 size: 14 residues. In germline, CDR1 is SGHRS, CDR2 YFSETQ. DNA of the CDR3: TGCGCCAGCAGTCCCTCGTTTTATGTATTTGAAGCTTTCTTT. Protein sequence: CASSPSFYVFEAFF.

This chain uses TRBV13 with TRBJ1-2; 8 positions agree with TRBD1. The CDR3 totals 14 residues. Per germline, CDR1 PRHDT and CDR2 FYEKMQ (reference sequence). J gave up 8 bases and V 5 bases, and 10 bases lay outside the gene matches. Here the CDR3 DNA reads TGTGCCAGCAGCCCACTAGACAGGGGAGGAGGCTACACCTTC. It translates to CASSPLDRGGGYTF.

This chain uses TRBV5-5 with TRBJ1-5; unclear D gene. In germline, CDR1 is SGHKS, CDR2 YYEKEE (reference sequence). The CDR3 covers 14 residues. V was cut by 4 bases and J by 0 bases, with 8 bases left in between. The CDR3, as DNA: TGTGCCAGCAGCCTATACAGTAGCAATCAGCCCCAGCATTTT. Residues: CASSLYSSNQPQHF.

The chain has TRBV18 and TRBJ1-3; no firm D call. Germline V gene data show CDR1 as KGHSH and CDR2 as LQKENI. V was pared by 5 bases and J by 0 bases, with 11 bases between. This CDR3 has 15 residues. The CDR3 reads CASSEQQDSGNTIYF. The CDR3 nucleotides read TGTGCCAGCTCAGAACAGCAGGACTCTGGAAACACCATATATTTT.

This clone has just one count. The chain recombines TRBV11-2 with TRBJ1-3; no reliable D call. This CDR3 is built from 14 residues. CDR1 SGHAT and CDR2 FQNNGV come from the germline V gene. The V end was cut by 2 bases, the J end by 4 bases, with 9 bases between. The CDR3 is CASSLKTEGNTIYF. For the CDR3, the DNA is TGTGCCAGCAGCTTAAAAACAGAAGGAAACACCATATATTTT. The full variable domain, rest sourced from reference TRBV11-2 and TRBJ1-3, is EAGVAQSPRYKIIEKRQSVAFWCNPISGHATLYWYQQILGQGPKLLIQFQNNGVVDDSQLPKDRFSAERLKGVDSTLKIQPAKLEDSAVYLCASSLKTEGNTIYFGEGSWLTVV.

The chain uses TRBV10-1 and TRBJ2-2; TRBD1 matches at 7 bases. The germline V gene encodes CDR1 WNHNN and CDR2 SYGVQD (reference sequence). J gave up 7 bases and V 4 bases, and 9 bases lay outside the gene matches. The CDR3 loop spans 15 amino acids. The CDR3 protein is CASSGTGVGGGELFF. The CDR3 coding sequence is TGCGCCAGCAGTGGTACAGGGGTTGGAGGCGGGGAGCTGTTTTTT.

J is TRBJ2-2 and V is TRBV14; 15 bases line up with TRBD2. Germline values: CDR1 SGHDN, CDR2 FVKESK. Trimming cost V 5 bases and J 7 bases; bases outside gene matches: 8. This CDR3 region has 17 residues. The CDR3 nucleotides are TGTGCCAGCAGCGAAGGACTAGCGGGAGGGCCGTTCGGGGAGCTGTTTTTT. It yields the protein CASSEGLAGGPFGELFF.

This chain joins TRBV11-3 and TRBJ1-6, with no clear D. V was shortened by 0 bases and J by 9 bases, with 6 bases between the two germline ends. Per the germline V gene, CDR1 is SGHNT and CDR2 is YENEEA. This CDR3 has 13 amino acids. The CDR3 here is CASSLDSFSPLHF. In nucleotides, the CDR3 is TGTGCCAGCAGCTTAGATTCGTTTTCACCCCTCCACTTT.

The rearrangement uses TRBV4-2 and TRBJ2-2; 7 bases are a match to TRBD2. Germline V gene sequence: CDR1 LGHNA, CDR2 YNFKEQ. The CDR3 spans 13 residues. The V gene end was trimmed by 0 bases and the J gene end by 11 bases; junction bases not matched to a gene: 3. CDR3 coding DNA: TGTGCCAGCAGCCAAGATGGGACTACCGAGCTGTTTTTT. It is translated as CASSQDGTTELFF.

V usage is TRBV27 and J usage is TRBJ1-1; D remains unclear. Trimming took 2 bases from V and 1 from J, leaving 11 bases between them. The CDR3 has 15 amino acids. Looked up from germline, CDR1 is MNHEY and CDR2 is SMNVEV (reference sequence). The CDR3 loop reads CASSLRSLRNTEAFF. DNA of the CDR3: TGTGCCAGCAGTTTACGCTCCTTGAGGAACACTGAAGCTTTCTTT.

This rearrangement joins TRBV30 to TRBJ2-5; tentatively, D is TRBD1 (6 bases). This CDR3 spans 14 amino acids. V lost 2 bases to trimming and J lost 5 bases, with 15 bases between them. Germline assignment: CDR1 GTSNPN and CDR2 SVGIG (reference sequence). The CDR3 region has the DNA TGTGCCTGGAGTCGCGGACAGATAGAGGAGACCCAGTACTTC. Its translation: CAWSRGQIEETQYF. The variable domain in full, with the rest retrieved from reference TRBV30 and TRBJ2-5, is SQTIHQWPATLVQPVGSPLSLECTVEGTSNPNLYWYRQAAGRGLQLLFYSVGIGQISSEVPQNLSASRPQDRQFILSSKKLLLSDSGFYLCAWSRGQIEETQYFGPGTRLLVL.

V and J are TRBV7-9 and TRBJ2-1; the match to TRBD2 covers 12 bases. Looked up from germline, CDR1 is SEHNR and CDR2 is FQNEAQ (reference sequence). The trim removed 11 bases at V and 2 bases at J, leaving 4 bases unmatched. The CDR3 consists of 14 residues. CDR3 in amino acids: CAGGLAGPYNEQFF. Written as DNA, the CDR3 is TGTGCCGGCGGACTAGCGGGGCCCTACAATGAGCAGTTCTTC.

V gene TRBV5-4 combines with J gene TRBJ2-1, with D possibly matching TRBD2 (5 bases). V was trimmed by 4 bases and J by 3 bases, leaving 8 bases between them. Germline CDR1 and CDR2: SGHNT and YYREEE (reference sequence). The CDR3 spans 13 residues. The CDR3 reads CASSPGDYNEQFF. CDR3 nucleotide sequence: TGTGCCAGCAGCCCCGGGGACTACAATGAGCAGTTCTTC.

The V gene is TRBV6-6, the J gene TRBJ2-7, with D tentatively TRBD2 (5 bases). The V end lost 5 bases, the J end lost 7 bases, and 18 bases lay between the germline ends. Looked up from germline, CDR1 is MNHNY and CDR2 is SVGAGI (reference sequence). CDR3 length equals 14 residues. CDR3 DNA: TGTGCCAGCAGTGCCGGGTCCGGGGTAGGGGAGCAGTACTTC. Translation: CASSAGSGVGEQYF.

The genes are TRBV6-6 and TRBJ1-1; D remains unclear. V dropped 6 bases and J dropped 1 base, with 12 bases sitting between them. The germline gives CDR1 MNHNY, CDR2 SVGAGI (reference sequence). The CDR3 runs 14 residues. The CDR3 sequence is CASSTRAPNTEAFF. The CDR3 DNA reads TGTGCCAGCAGCACGCGCGCTCCGAACACTGAAGCTTTCTTT.